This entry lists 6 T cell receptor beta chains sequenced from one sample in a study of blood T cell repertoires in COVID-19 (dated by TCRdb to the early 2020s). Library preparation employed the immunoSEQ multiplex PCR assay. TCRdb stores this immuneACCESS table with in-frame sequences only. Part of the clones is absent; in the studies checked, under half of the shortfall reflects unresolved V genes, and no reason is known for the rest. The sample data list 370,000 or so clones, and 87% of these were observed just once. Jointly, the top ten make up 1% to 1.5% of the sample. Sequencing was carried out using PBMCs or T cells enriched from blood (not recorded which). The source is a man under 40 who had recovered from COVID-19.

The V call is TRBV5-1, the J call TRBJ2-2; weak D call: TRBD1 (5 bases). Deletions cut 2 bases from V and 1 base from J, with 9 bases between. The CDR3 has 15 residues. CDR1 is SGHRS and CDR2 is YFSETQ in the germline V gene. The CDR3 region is CASSFTGRNTGELFF. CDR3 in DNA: TGCGCCAGCAGCTTTACAGGACGGAACACCGGGGAGCTGTTTTTT.

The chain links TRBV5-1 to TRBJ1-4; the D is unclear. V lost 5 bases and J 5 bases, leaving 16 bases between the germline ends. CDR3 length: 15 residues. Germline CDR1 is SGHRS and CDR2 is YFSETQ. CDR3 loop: CASRQGRVMNEKLFF. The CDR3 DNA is TGCGCCAGCAGACAAGGCCGGGTGATGAATGAAAAACTGTTTTTT.

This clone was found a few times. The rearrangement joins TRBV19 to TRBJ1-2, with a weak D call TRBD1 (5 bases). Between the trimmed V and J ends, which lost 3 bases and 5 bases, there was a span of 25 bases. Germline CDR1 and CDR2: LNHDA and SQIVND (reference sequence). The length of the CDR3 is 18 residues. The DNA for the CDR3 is TGTGCCAGTAGTATGCGCCTCGTTGGGCTTCCCGGGGGTTATGGCTACACCTTC. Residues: CASSMRLVGLPGGYGYTF.

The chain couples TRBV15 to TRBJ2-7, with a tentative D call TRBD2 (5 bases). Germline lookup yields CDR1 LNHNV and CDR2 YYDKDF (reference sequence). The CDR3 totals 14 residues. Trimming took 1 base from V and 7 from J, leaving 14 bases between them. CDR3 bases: TGTGCCACCAGCAGAGCATCGGGGTATAGTGAGCAGTACTTC. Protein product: CATSRASGYSEQYF.

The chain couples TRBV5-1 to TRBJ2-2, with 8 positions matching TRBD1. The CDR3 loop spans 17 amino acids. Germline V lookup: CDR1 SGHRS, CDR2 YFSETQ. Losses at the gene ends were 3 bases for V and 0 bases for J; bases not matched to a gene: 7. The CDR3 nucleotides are TGCGCCAGCAGCTGGAATCCGGGACAGGCGAACACCGGGGAGCTGTTTTTT. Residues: CASSWNPGQANTGELFF.

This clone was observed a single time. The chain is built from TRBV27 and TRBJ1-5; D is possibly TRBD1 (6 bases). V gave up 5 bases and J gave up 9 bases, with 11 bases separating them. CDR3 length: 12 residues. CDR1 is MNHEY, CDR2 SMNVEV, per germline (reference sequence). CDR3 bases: TGTGCCAGCAGTGAGAGGGGGACGCCCCAGCATTTT. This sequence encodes CASSERGTPQHF.